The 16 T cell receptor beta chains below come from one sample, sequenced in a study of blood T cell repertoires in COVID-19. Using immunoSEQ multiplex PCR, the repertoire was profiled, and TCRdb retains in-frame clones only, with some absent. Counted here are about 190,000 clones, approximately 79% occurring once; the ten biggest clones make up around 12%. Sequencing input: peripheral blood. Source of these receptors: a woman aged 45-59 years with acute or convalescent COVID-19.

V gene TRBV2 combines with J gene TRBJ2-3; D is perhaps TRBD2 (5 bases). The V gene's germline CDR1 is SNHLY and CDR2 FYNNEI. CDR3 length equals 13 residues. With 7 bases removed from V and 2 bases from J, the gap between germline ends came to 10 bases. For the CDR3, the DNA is TGTGCCAGCAATCGGGATTACACAGATACGCAGTATTTT. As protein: CASNRDYTDTQYF.

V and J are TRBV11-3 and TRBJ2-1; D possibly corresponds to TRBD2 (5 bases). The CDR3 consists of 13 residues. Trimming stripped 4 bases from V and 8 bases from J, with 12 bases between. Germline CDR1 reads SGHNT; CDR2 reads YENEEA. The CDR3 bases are TGTGCCAGCAGCTCCCGACTATGGGATGAGCAGTTCTTC. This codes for CASSSRLWDEQFF.

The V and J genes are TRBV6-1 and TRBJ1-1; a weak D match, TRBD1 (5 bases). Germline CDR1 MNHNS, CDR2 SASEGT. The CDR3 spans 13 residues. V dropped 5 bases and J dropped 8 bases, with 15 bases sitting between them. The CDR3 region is CASSQQDIREAFF. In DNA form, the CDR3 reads TGTGCCAGCAGTCAACAGGACATCCGCGAAGCTTTCTTT.

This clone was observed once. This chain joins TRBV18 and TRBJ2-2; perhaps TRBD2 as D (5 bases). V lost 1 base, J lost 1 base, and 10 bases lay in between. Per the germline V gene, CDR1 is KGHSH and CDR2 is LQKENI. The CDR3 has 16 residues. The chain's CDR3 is CASSPQRELNTGELFF. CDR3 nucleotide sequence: TGTGCCAGCTCACCACAACGGGAACTGAACACCGGGGAGCTGTTTTTT.

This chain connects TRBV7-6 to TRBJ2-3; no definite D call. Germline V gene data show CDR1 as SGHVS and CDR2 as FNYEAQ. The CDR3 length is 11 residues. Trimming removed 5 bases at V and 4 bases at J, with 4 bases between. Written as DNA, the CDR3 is TGTGCCAGCAGCGACTCAGATACGCAGTATTTT. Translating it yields CASSDSDTQYF.

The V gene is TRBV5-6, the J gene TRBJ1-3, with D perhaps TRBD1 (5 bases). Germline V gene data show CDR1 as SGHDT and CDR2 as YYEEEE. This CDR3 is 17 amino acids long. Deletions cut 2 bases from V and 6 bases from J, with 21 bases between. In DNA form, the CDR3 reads TGTGCCAGCAGCTTTGAGTTGGGGCAGTCCCGGGTAAACACCATATATTTT. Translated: CASSFELGQSRVNTIYF.

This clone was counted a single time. CDR3 nucleotide sequence: TGTGCCAGCAGCTTAAGACTAGCGGGGTTTAATGAGCAGTTCTTC. This gives the protein CASSLRLAGFNEQFF. This rearrangement joins TRBV7-9 to TRBJ2-1; 11 bases agree with TRBD2. This CDR3 spans 15 amino acids. The germline V gene encodes CDR1 SEHNR and CDR2 FQNEAQ (reference sequence). After removal of 2 bases from V and 7 bases from J, the junction contained 4 bases not matched to a gene.

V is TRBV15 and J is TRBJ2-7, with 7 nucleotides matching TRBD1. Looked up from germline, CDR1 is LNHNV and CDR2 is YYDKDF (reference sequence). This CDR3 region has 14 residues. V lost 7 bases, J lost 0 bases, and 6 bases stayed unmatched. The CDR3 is CATNSDRSSYEQYF. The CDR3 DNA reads TGTGCCACCAATTCGGACAGGAGCTCCTACGAGCAGTACTTC.

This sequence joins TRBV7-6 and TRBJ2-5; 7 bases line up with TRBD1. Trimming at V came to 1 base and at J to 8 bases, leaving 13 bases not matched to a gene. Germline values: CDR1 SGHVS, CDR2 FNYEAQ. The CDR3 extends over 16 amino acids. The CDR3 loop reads CASSLGPQGPWRTQYF. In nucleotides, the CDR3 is TGTGCCAGCAGCTTAGGTCCACAGGGGCCCTGGAGAACCCAGTACTTC.

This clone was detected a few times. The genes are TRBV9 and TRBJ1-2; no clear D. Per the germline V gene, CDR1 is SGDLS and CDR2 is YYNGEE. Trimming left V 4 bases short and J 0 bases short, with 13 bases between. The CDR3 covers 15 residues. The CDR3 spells CASSQQTQANYGYTF. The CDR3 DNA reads TGTGCCAGCAGCCAACAAACCCAAGCTAACTATGGCTACACCTTC.

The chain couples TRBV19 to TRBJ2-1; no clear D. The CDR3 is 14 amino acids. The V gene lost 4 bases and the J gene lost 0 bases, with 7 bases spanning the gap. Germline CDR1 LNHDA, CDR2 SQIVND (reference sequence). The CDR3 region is CASSTVSSYNEQFF. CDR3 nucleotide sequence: TGTGCCAGTAGTACGGTTAGCTCCTACAATGAGCAGTTCTTC.

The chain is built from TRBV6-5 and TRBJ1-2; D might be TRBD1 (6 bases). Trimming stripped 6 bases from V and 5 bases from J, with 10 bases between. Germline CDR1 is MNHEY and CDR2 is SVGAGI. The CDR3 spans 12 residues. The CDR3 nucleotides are TGTGCCAGCAGATCCGGACAGTATGGCTACACCTTC. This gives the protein CASRSGQYGYTF.

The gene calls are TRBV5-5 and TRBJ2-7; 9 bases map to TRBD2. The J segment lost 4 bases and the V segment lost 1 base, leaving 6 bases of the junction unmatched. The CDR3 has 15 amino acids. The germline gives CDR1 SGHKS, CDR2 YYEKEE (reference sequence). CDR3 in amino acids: CASSLLRGGGYEQYF. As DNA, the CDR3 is TGTGCCAGCAGCTTGCTGCGGGGGGGCGGGTACGAGCAGTACTTC.

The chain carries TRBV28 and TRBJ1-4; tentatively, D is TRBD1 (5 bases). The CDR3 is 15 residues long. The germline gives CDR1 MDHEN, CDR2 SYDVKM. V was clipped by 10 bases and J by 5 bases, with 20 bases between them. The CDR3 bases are TGTGCCACCTCTCCCCCCGGGGCGGGGAATGAAAAACTGTTTTTT. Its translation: CATSPPGAGNEKLFF.

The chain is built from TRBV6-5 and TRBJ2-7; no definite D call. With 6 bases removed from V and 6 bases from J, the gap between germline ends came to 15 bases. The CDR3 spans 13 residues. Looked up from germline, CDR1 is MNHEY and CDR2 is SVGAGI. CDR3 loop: CASSHGTLAEQYF. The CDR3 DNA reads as TGTGCCAGCAGCCATGGCACCCTGGCCGAGCAGTACTTC.

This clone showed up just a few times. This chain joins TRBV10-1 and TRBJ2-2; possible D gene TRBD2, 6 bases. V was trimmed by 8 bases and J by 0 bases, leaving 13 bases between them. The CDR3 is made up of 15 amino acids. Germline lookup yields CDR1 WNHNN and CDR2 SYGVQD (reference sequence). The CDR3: CASGTGTSNTGELFF. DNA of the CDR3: TGCGCCAGCGGGACTGGGACTTCGAACACCGGGGAGCTGTTTTTT.